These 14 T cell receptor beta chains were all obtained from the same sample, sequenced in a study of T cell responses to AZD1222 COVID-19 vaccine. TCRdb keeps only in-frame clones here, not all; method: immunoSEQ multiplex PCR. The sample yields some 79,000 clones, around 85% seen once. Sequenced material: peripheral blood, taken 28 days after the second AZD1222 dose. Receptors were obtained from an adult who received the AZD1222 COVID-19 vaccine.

The CDR3 DNA follows: TGTGCCAGCAGCTTAATGGGAATACAGGGAAACACTGAAGCTTTCTTT. Translating it yields CASSLMGIQGNTEAFF. This chain uses TRBV7-3 with TRBJ1-1, with a possible D match to TRBD1 (6 bases). Germline V gives CDR1 SGHTA, CDR2 FQGTGA. V gave up 1 base and J gave up 2 bases, with 14 bases separating them. The CDR3 loop spans 16 amino acids.

The chain's CDR3 is CASGDRGNTEAFF. The DNA for the CDR3 is TGTGCCAGCGGCGACAGGGGGAACACTGAAGCTTTCTTT. The chain carries TRBV28 and TRBJ1-1; 8 nucleotides agree with TRBD1. Germline trimming cut 8 bases from V and 1 base from J; bases unmatched to any gene: 3. In germline, CDR1 is MDHEN, CDR2 SYDVKM. This CDR3 is built from 13 residues.

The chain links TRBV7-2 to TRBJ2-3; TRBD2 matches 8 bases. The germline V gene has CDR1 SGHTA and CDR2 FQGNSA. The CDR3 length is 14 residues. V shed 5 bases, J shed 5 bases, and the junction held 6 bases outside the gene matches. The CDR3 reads CASSPRLAGDTQYF. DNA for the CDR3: TGTGCCAGCAGCCCCCGGCTAGCGGGAGATACGCAGTATTTT.

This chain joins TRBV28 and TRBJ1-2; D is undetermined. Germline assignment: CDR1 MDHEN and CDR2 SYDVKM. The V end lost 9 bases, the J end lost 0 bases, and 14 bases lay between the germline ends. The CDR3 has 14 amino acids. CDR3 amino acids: CASGRALSNYGYTF. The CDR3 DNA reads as TGTGCCAGTGGGAGGGCGCTTTCTAACTATGGCTACACCTTC.

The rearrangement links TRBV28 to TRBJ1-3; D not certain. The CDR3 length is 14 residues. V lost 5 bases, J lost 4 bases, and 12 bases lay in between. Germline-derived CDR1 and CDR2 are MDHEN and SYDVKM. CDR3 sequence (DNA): TGTGCCAGCAGTCCCACCTCCTTCGGAAACACCATATATTTT. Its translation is CASSPTSFGNTIYF.

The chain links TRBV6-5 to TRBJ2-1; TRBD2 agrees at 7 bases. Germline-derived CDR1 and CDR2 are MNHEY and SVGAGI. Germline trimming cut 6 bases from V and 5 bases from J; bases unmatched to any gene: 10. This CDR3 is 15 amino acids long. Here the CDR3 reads CASSASGLPNNEQFF. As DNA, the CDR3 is TGTGCCAGCAGCGCATCGGGACTACCTAACAATGAGCAGTTCTTC.

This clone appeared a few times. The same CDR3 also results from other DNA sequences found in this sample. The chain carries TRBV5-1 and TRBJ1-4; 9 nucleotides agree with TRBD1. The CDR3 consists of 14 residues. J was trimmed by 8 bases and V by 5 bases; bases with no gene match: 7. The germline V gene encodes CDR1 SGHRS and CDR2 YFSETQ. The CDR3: CASSSGTGNEKLFF. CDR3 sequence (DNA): TGCGCCAGCAGTTCGGGGACAGGGAACGAAAAACTGTTTTTT.

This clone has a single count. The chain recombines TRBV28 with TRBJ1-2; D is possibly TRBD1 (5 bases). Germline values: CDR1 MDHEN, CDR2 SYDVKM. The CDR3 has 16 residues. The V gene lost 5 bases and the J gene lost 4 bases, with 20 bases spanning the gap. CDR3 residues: CASSRLDTQDIYGYTF. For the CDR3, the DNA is TGTGCCAGCAGTCGATTGGACACACAGGATATCTATGGCTACACCTTC.

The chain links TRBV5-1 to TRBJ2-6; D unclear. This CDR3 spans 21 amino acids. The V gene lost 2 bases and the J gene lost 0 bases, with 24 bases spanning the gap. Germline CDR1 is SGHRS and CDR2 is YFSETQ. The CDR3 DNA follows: TGCGCCAGCAGCTTAAACCCGTCCTCTAATACGAAAACCTCTGGGGCCAACGTCCTGACTTTC. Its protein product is CASSLNPSSNTKTSGANVLTF.

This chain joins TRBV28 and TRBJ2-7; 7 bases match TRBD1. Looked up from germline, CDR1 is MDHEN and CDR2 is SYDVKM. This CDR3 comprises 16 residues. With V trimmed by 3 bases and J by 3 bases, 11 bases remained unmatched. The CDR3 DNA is TGTGCCAGCAGTTTTATCCTCGGGACAGCGAACTACGAGCAGTACTTC. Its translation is CASSFILGTANYEQYF. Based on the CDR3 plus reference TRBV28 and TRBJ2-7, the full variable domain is DVKVTQSSRYLVKRTGEKVFLECVQDMDHENMFWYRQDPGLGLRLIYFSYDVKMKEKGDIPEGYSVSREKKERFSLILESASTNQTSMYLCASSFILGTANYEQYFGPGTRLTVT.

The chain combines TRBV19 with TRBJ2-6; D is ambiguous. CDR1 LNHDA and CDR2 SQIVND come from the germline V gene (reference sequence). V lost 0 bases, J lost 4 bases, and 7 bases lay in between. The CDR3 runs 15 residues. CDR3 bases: TGTGCCAGTAGTATAGAACGGGCAGGGGCCAACGTCCTGACTTTC. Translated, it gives CASSIERAGANVLTF.

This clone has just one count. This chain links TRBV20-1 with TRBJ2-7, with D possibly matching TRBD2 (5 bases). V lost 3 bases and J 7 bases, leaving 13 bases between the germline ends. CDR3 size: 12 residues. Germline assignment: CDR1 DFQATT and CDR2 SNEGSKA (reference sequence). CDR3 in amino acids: CSASWTSGEQYF. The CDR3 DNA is TGCAGTGCTAGTTGGACCTCGGGGGAGCAGTACTTC.

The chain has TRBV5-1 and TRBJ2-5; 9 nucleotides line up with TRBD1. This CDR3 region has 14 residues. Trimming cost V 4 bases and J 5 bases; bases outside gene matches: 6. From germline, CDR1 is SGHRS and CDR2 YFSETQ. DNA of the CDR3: TGCGCCAGCAGCATGGGACAGGGTCGTGAGACCCAGTACTTC. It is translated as CASSMGQGRETQYF.

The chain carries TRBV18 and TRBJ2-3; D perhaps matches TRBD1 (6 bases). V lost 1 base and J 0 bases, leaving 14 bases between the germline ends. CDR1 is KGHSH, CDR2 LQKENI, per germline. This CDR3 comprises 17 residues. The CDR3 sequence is CASSPQAPGASTDTQYF. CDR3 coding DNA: TGTGCCAGCTCACCACAAGCGCCAGGGGCTAGCACAGATACGCAGTATTTT.